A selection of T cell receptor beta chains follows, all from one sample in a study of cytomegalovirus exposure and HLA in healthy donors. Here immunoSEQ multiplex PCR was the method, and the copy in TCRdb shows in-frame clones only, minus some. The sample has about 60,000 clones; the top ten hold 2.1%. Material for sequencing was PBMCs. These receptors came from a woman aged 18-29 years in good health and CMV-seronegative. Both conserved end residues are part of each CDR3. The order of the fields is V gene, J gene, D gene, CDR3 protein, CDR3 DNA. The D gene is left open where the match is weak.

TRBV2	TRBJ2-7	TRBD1	CASSTEGQKGEQYF	TGTGCCAGCAGTACCGAGGGACAGAAAGGAGAGCAGTACTTC
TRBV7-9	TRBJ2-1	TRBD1	CASSLDWTGGDEQFF	TGTGCCAGCAGCTTAGATTGGACAGGGGGGGATGAGCAGTTCTTC
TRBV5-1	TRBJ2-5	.	CASSSVGGPETQYF	TGCGCCAGCAGCTCGGTGGGGGGGCCGGAGACCCAGTACTTC
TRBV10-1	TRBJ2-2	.	CASSERDTGELFF	TGCGCCAGCAGTGAGCGGGACACCGGGGAGCTGTTTTTT
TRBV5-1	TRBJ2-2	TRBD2	CASTGLAGDTGELFF	TGCGCCAGCACCGGACTAGCGGGAGACACCGGGGAGCTGTTTTTT
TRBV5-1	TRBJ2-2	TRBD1	CASSPDRAEGGELFF	TGCGCCAGCAGCCCGGACAGGGCGGAGGGCGGGGAGCTGTTTTTT
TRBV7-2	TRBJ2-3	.	CASSLTGSRGDTQYF	TGTGCCAGCAGCTTGACGGGGAGCCGGGGAGATACGCAGTATTTT
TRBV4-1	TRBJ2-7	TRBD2	CASSQDGRTSPNEQYF	TGCGCCAGCAGCCAAGATGGGAGGACTAGCCCGAACGAGCAGTACTTC
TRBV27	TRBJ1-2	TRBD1	CASGRQGIANYGYTF	TGTGCCAGCGGCAGACAGGGTATAGCTAACTATGGCTACACCTTC
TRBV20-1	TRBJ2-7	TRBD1	CSAIGQGLHYF	TGCAGTGCCATAGGACAGGGGTTGCACTACTTC
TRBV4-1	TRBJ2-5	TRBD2	CASSHTSGVQETQYF	TGCGCCAGCAGCCACACTAGCGGGGTCCAAGAGACCCAGTACTTC
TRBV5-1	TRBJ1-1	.	CASTDQAEAFF	TGCGCCAGCACCGATCAGGCCGAAGCTTTCTTT
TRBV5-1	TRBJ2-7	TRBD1	CASSLATGRTYEQYF	TGCGCCAGCAGCTTGGCGACAGGGAGAACCTACGAGCAGTACTTC
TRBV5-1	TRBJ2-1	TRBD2	CASTLPSLAEGNEQFF	TGCGCCAGCACCCTACCCAGTCTAGCGGAGGGGAATGAGCAGTTCTTC
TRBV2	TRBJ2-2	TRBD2	CASRLTSGGAHTGELFF	TGTGCCAGCAGATTGACTAGCGGGGGGGCGCACACCGGGGAGCTGTTTTTT
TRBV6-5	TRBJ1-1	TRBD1	CASSYSLDRGAFF	TGTGCCAGCAGTTACTCGTTGGACAGGGGGGCTTTCTTT
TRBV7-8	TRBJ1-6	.	CASSLAWGDSPLHF	TGTGCCAGCAGCTTAGCGTGGGGCGATTCACCCCTCCACTTT
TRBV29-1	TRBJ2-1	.	CSVSGGSGKTYNEQFF	TGCAGCGTCTCTGGGGGGTCAGGGAAAACCTACAATGAGCAGTTCTTC
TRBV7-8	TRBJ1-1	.	CASSSTGYTEAFF	TGTGCCAGCAGCTCTACAGGGTACACTGAAGCTTTCTTT
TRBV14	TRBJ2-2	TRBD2	CASSQVQAGGLPGELFF	TGTGCCAGCAGCCAAGTTCAAGCGGGGGGGCTCCCCGGGGAGCTGTTTTTT
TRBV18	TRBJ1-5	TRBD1	CASSPPGTGNQPQHF	TGTGCCAGCTCACCGCCTGGGACAGGCAATCAGCCCCAGCATTTT
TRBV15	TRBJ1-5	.	CATSNPGGDHQPQHF	TGTGCCACCAGCAACCCGGGGGGGGATCATCAGCCCCAGCATTTT
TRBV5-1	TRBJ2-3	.	CASSLSAIATGGTQYF	TGCGCCAGCAGCTTGTCGGCGATAGCCACCGGGGGTACGCAGTATTTT
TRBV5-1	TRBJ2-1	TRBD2	CASSLVAGPYNEQFF	TGCGCCAGCAGCTTGGTAGCGGGACCCTACAATGAGCAGTTCTTC
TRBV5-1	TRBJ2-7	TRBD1	CASSLGGQGVEQYF	TGCGCCAGCAGCTTGGGGGGACAGGGAGTCGAGCAGTACTTC
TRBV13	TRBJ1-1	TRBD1	CASSFAEQGVAEAFF	TGTGCCAGCAGCTTCGCTGAACAGGGGGTCGCTGAAGCTTTCTTT
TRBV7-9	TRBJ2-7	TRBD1	CASSQAGQGYHEQYF	TGTGCCAGCAGCCAGGCCGGACAGGGGTACCACGAGCAGTACTTC
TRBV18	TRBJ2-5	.	CASSPLAEQETQYF	TGTGCCAGCTCCCCCTTAGCCGAGCAAGAGACCCAGTACTTC
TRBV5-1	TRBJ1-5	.	CASSLDTHSNQPQHF	TGCGCCAGCAGCTTGGACACCCATAGCAATCAGCCCCAGCATTTT
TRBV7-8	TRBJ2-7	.	CASSDDYTYEQYF	TGTGCCAGCAGCGACGACTACACCTACGAGCAGTACTTC
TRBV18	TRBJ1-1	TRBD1	CATTGDSYSPFF	TGTGCCACCACCGGGGACAGTTATTCTCCTTTCTTT
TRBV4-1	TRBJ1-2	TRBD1	CASSHRDRGLSGGYTF	TGCGCCAGCAGCCACCGGGACAGGGGCCTCTCGGGAGGCTACACCTTC
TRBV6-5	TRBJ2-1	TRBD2	CASTRSGGYNEQFF	TGTGCCAGCACCCGTAGCGGGGGGTACAATGAGCAGTTCTTC
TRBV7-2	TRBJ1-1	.	CASSLDVWLTEAFF	TGTGCCAGCAGCTTAGACGTGTGGCTGACTGAAGCTTTCTTT
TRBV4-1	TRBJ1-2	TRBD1	CASSQVGPGGHDGYTF	TGCGCCAGCAGCCAGGTTGGCCCAGGGGGTCATGATGGCTACACCTTC
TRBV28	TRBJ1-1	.	CASSFPQNTEAFF	TGTGCCAGCAGTTTTCCCCAGAACACTGAAGCTTTCTTT
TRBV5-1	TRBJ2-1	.	CASSAGQGRTSGDWQFF	TGCGCCAGCAGCGCGGGACAGGGTCGAACTAGCGGAGACTGGCAGTTCTTC
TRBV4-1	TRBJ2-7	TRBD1	CASSHDRGGYEQYF	TGCGCCAGCAGCCACGACAGGGGGGGCTACGAGCAGTACTTC
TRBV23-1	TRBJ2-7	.	CASRRGSSSPHEQYF	TGCGCCAGCCGTCGAGGAAGTTCCTCCCCCCACGAGCAGTACTTC
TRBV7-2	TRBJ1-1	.	CASNPQMNTEAFF	TGTGCCAGCAACCCCCAGATGAACACTGAAGCTTTCTTT
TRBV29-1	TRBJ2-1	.	CSVEGPLLSKSSDNEQFF	TGCAGCGTTGAGGGCCCTTTATTAAGCAAAAGCTCCGACAATGAGCAGTTCTTC
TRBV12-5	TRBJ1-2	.	CASGSTEDYGYTF	TGTGCTAGTGGTTCGACAGAAGACTATGGCTACACCTTC
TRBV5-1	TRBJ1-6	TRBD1	CASSQDRGKNSPLHF	TGCGCCAGCAGCCAGGACAGGGGTAAGAATTCACCCCTCCACTTT
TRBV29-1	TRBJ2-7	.	CSGLRAGAREQYF	TGCAGCGGCCTCAGGGCAGGGGCTAGGGAGCAGTACTTC
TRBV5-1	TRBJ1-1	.	CASSEIKNTEAFF	TGCGCCAGCAGCGAGATCAAGAACACTGAAGCTTTCTTT
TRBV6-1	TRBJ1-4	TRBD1	CASSLWGTDNEKLFF	TGTGCCAGCAGTCTATGGGGGACAGATAATGAAAAACTGTTTTTT
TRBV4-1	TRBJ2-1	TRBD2	CASSRQVPGGTYNEQFF	TGCGCCAGCAGCCGACAAGTGCCGGGGGGAACCTACAATGAGCAGTTCTTC
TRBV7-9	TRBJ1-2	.	CASSPSGYTF	TGTGCCAGCAGCCCGAGTGGCTACACCTTC